Shown below are 10 T cell receptor beta chains from a single sample sequenced in a study of T-cell memory formation after mild COVID-19. MiXCR, applied by TCRdb to the 5' RACE reads, yields one record per CDR3 protein. The sample contains about 210,000 distinct CDR3 sequences, 27% of which appear only once. Input material: PBMCs or a T cell subset sorted from them (not recorded which). These receptors all come from an adult woman who had mild COVID-19 (a few samples of this study predate the infection). Cell type and time point are not known.

This clonotype was found many times. V and J are TRBV18 and TRBJ2-1; 7 positions match TRBD2. The junction had 8 bases not matched to a gene; V was cut back by 6 bases and J by 6 bases. The germline V gene encodes CDR1 KGHSH and CDR2 LQKENI. This CDR3 is built from 14 residues. The CDR3 loop reads CASSQTGTTNEQFF. CDR3 DNA sequence: TGTGCCAGCTCGCAGACCGGGACTACCAATGAGCAGTTCTTC.

V is TRBV20-1 and J is TRBJ2-2; 7 nucleotides match TRBD2. The CDR3 contains 15 residues. Germline V gives CDR1 DFQATT, CDR2 SNEGSKA (reference sequence). Trimming removed 6 bases from V and 4 bases from J; junction bases left unmatched: 11. CDR3 amino acids: CSARRGGSPTGELFF. CDR3 DNA: TGCAGTGCCCGTCGGGGCGGGAGTCCCACCGGGGAGCTGTTTTTT.

The chain couples TRBV7-6 to TRBJ1-2; no clear D. The length of the CDR3 is 13 residues. Trimming took 5 bases from V and 8 from J, leaving 15 bases between them. Germline V CDR1 and CDR2: SGHVS, FNYEAQ. Here the CDR3 DNA reads TGTGCCAGCAGCCCACTCGAGGCGGGGGGCTACACCTTC. This sequence encodes CASSPLEAGGYTF.

This clonotype was counted once. J is TRBJ1-1 and V is TRBV19; D might be TRBD1 (5 bases). Trimming left V 6 bases short and J 1 base short, with 15 bases between. The length of the CDR3 is 15 residues. From germline, CDR1 is LNHDA and CDR2 SQIVND (reference sequence). The CDR3 protein is CASSPWGRGNTEAFF. Written as DNA, the CDR3 is TGTGCCAGTAGCCCTTGGGGACGGGGGAACACTGAAGCTTTCTTT.

V gene TRBV6-1 combines with J gene TRBJ2-1; TRBD2 might be the D (7 bases). V dropped 3 bases and J dropped 9 bases, with 12 bases sitting between them. The CDR3 is made up of 13 amino acids. The germline V gene has CDR1 MNHNS and CDR2 SASEGT. For the CDR3, the DNA is TGTGCCAGCAGTGAGAGGGGGGGTAGTGAGCAGTTCTTC. Its translation: CASSERGGSEQFF.

V usage is TRBV5-6 and J usage is TRBJ2-2, with D perhaps TRBD2 (6 bases). V lost 5 bases and J lost 4, with 27 bases in between. Germline V gives CDR1 SGHDT, CDR2 YYEEEE. CDR3 length: 19 residues. CDR3 in amino acids: CASSPRPQPLGLGTGELFF. The CDR3 DNA sequence: TGTGCCAGCAGTCCGCGCCCTCAGCCCCTGGGACTCGGCACCGGGGAGCTGTTTTTT.

The chain couples TRBV24-1 to TRBJ2-2, with no clear D. Trimming stripped 1 base from V and 4 bases from J, with 6 bases between. Germline V gives CDR1 KGHDR, CDR2 SFDVKD. The CDR3 runs 14 residues. The CDR3 loop is CATSDFRSTGELFF. The CDR3 nucleotides read TGTGCCACCAGTGATTTTCGGAGCACCGGGGAGCTGTTTTTT.

The gene calls are TRBV5-5 and TRBJ2-1; D might be TRBD1 (7 bases). This CDR3 is built from 15 residues. V was pared by 4 bases and J by 7 bases, with 18 bases between. The germline V gene has CDR1 SGHKS and CDR2 YYEKEE (reference sequence). In DNA form, the CDR3 reads TGTGCCAGCAGCCCGGGAACAGGGGCGGGGAATGAGCAGTTCTTC. Amino acids: CASSPGTGAGNEQFF.

The rearrangement joins TRBV12-3 or TRBV12-4 to TRBJ2-1; 10 nucleotides agree with TRBD1. The CDR3 contains 15 residues. J gave up 4 bases and V 6 bases, and 6 bases lay outside the gene matches. CDR3 nucleotides: TGTGCCAGCAGCTCCGGGACAGGGGTTTACAATGAGCAGTTCTTC. It translates to CASSSGTGVYNEQFF.

This clonotype was observed a few times. The rearrangement joins TRBV20-1 to TRBJ2-7, with TRBD1 identical over 10 bases. V shed 3 bases, J shed 2 bases, and the junction held 4 bases outside the gene matches. The CDR3 contains 14 residues. Per the germline V gene, CDR1 is DFQATT and CDR2 is SNEGSKA (reference sequence). The CDR3: CSASFGTGAYEQYF. The CDR3 DNA sequence: TGCAGTGCTAGTTTTGGGACAGGGGCCTACGAGCAGTACTTC.